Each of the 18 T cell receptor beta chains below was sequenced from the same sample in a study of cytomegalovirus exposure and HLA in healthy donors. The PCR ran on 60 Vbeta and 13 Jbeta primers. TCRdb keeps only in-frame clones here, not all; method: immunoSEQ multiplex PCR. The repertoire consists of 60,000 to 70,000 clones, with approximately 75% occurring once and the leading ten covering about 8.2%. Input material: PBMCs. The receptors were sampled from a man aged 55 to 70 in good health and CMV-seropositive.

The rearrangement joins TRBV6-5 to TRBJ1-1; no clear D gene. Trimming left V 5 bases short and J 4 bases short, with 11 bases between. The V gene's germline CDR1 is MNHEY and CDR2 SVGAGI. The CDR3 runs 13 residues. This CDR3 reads CASSDGGVTEAFF. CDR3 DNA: TGTGCCAGCAGTGATGGAGGAGTCACTGAAGCTTTCTTT.

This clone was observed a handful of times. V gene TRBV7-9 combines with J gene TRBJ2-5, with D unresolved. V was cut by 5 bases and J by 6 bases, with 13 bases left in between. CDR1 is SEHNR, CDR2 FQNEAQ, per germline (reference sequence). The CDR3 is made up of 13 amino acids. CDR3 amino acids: CASSDFNSKTQYF. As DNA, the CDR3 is TGTGCCAGCAGCGACTTTAATTCGAAGACCCAGTACTTC.

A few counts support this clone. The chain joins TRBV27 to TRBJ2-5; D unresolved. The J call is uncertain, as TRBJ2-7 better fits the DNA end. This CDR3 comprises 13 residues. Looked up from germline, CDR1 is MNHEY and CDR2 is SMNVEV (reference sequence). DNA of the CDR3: TGTGCCAGCAGTTTAAAACTCTCCTACGAGCAGTACTTC. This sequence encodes CASSLKLSYEQYF.

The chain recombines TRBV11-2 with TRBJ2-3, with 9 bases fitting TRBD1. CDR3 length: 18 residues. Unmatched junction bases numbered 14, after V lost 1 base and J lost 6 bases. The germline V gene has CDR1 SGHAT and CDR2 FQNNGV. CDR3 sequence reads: CASSLGVMWDREGDTQYF. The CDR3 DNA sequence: TGTGCCAGCAGCTTAGGGGTTATGTGGGACAGGGAGGGGGATACGCAGTATTTT. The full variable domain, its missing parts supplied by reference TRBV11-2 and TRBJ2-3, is EAGVAQSPRYKIIEKRQSVAFWCNPISGHATLYWYQQILGQGPKLLIQFQNNGVVDDSQLPKDRFSAERLKGVDSTLKIQPAKLEDSAVYLCASSLGVMWDREGDTQYFGPGTRLTVL.

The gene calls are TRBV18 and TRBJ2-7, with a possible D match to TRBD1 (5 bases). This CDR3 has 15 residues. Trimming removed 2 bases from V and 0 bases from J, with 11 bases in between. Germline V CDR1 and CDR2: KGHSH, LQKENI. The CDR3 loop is CASSPWGALSYEQYF. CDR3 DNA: TGTGCCAGCTCACCATGGGGCGCCCTCTCCTACGAGCAGTACTTC.

CDR3 in amino acids: CASSLAGQGGTGELFF. CDR3 in DNA: TGCGCCAGCAGCTTGGCCGGACAGGGAGGAACCGGGGAGCTGTTTTTT. The rearrangement links TRBV5-1 to TRBJ2-2; 8 bases match TRBD1. The germline V gene has CDR1 SGHRS and CDR2 YFSETQ. This CDR3 contains 16 residues. V gave up 0 bases and J gave up 5 bases; unmatched junction bases: 6.

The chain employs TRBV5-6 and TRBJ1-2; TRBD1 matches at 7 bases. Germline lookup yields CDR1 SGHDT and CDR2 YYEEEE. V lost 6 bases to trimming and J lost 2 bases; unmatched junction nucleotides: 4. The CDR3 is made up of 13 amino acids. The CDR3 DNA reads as TGTGCCAGCACCCCAGGGGGAAACTATGGCTACACCTTC. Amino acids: CASTPGGNYGYTF. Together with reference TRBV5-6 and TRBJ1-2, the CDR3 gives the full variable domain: DAGVTQSPTHLIKTRGQQVTLRCSPKSGHDTVSWYQQALGQGPQFIFQYYEEEERQRGNFPDRFSGHQFPNYSSELNVNALLLGDSALYLCASTPGGNYGYTFGSGTRLTVV.

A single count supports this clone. CDR3 in amino acids: CASGLDGGYNEQFF. The CDR3 nucleotides read TGTGCTAGTGGTTTGGACGGCGGGTACAATGAGCAGTTCTTC. The genes are TRBV12-5 and TRBJ2-1; possible D gene TRBD2, 5 bases. Germline values: CDR1 LGHNT, CDR2 FRNRAP. The CDR3 contains 14 residues. V was trimmed by 1 base and J by 4 bases, leaving 8 bases between them.

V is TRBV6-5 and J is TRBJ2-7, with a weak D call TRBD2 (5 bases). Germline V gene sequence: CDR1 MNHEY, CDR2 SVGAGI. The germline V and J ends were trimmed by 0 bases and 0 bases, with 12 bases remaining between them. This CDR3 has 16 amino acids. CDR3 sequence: CASSYSDGDFSYEQYF. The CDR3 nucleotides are TGTGCCAGCAGTTACTCCGACGGGGATTTCTCCTACGAGCAGTACTTC.

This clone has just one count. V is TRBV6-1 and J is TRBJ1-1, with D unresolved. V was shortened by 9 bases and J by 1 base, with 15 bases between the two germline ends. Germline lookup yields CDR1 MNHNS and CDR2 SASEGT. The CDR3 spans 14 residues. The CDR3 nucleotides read TGTGCCAGTCATCTCGGGGAAAGGAACACTGAAGCTTTCTTT. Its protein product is CASHLGERNTEAFF.

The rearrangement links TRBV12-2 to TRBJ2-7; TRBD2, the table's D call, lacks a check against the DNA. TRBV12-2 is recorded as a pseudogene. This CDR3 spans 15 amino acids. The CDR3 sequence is CASRFTSVTKAVQYF. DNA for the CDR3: TGTGCAAGTCGCTTCACGTCGGTAACCAAGGCGGTGCAGTACTTC.

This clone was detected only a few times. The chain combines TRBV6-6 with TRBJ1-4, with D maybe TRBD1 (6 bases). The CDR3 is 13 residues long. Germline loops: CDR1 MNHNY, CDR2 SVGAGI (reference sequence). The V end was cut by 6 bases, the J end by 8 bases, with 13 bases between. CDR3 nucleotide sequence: TGTGCCAGCAGGGGCAGGGGCTTCGAAAAACTGTTTTTT. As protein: CASRGRGFEKLFF.

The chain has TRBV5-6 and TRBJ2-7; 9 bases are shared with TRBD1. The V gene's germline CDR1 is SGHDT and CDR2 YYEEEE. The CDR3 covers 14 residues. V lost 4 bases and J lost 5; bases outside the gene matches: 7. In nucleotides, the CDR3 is TGTGCCAGCAGCATGGGACAGGGTTTTGACGAGCAGTACTTC. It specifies CASSMGQGFDEQYF.

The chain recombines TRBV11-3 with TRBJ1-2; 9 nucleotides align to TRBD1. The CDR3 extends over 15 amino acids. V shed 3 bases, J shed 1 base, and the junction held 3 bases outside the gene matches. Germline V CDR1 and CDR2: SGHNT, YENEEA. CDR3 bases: TGTGCCAGCAGCTTGACAGGGGGTGGTAACTATGGCTACACCTTC. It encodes CASSLTGGGNYGYTF.

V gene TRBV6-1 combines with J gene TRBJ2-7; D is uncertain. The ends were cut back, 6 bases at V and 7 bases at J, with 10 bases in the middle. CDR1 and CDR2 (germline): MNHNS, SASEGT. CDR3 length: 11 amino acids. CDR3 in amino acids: CASRSHLEQYF. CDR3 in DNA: TGTGCCAGCAGGAGTCACTTAGAGCAGTACTTC.

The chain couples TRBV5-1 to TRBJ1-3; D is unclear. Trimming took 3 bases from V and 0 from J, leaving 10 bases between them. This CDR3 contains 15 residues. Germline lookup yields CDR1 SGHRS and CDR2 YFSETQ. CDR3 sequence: CASSWEARSGNTIYF. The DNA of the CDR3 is TGCGCCAGCAGCTGGGAGGCTCGCTCTGGAAACACCATATATTTT.

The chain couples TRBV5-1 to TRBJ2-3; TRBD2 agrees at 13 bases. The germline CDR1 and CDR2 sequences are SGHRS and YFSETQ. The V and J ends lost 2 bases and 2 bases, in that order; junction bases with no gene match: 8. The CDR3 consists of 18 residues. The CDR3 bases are TGCGCCAGCAGCTTAAGACTAGCGGGGGGTAAATCCACAGATACGCAGTATTTT. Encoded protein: CASSLRLAGGKSTDTQYF.

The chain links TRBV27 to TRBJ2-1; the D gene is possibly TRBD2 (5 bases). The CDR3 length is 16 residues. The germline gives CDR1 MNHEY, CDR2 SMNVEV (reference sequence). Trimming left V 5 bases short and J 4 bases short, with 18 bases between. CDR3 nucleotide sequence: TGTGCCAGCAGTCCGCGGGCTTATCCGCCTTACAATGAGCAGTTCTTC. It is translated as CASSPRAYPPYNEQFF.